This TCR beta chain was recovered during a study of blood T cell repertoires in COVID-19. Background on the study: Whether acute or convalescent, the COVID-19 samples came from the United States, Italy and Spain. From T cells, B-cell-depleted T cells, or PBMCs came the material, which was cDNA or gDNA.

The ends were cut back, 4 bases at V and 3 bases at J, with 9 bases in the middle. The CDR3 is 14 amino acids. Germline V gene lookup returns CDR1 MNHEY and CDR2 SVGAGI. Only in-frame clones appear in the TCRdb table, and some are missing; sequencing was by immunoSEQ multiplex PCR. This sample carries about 150,000 clones, around four fifths of them seen once, and the ten largest clones take 7.5% to 10%. Sequences were obtained from peripheral blood. The sequence came from a woman of 80 years or more with COVID-19, enrolled during active disease. The chain uses TRBV6-5 and TRBJ1-4; possibly TRBD1 for D (5 bases). Written as DNA, the CDR3 is TGTGCCAGCAGTTGGACACGGGCTAATGAAAAACTGTTTTTT. Protein sequence: CASSWTRANEKLFF.